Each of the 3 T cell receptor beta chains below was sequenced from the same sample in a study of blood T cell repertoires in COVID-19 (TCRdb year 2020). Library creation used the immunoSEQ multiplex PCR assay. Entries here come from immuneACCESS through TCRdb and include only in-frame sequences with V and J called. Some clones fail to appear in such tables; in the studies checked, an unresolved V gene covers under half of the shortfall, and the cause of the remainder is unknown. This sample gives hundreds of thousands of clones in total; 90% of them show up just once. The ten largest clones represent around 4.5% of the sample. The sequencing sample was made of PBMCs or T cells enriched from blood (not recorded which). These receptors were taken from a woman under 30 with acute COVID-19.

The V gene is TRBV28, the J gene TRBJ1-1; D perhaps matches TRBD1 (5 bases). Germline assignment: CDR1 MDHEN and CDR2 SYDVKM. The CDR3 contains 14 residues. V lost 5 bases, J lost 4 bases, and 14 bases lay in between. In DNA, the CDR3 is TGTGCCAGCAGTCTCCCCCAGGGCGGCACTGAAGCTTTCTTT. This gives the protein CASSLPQGGTEAFF.

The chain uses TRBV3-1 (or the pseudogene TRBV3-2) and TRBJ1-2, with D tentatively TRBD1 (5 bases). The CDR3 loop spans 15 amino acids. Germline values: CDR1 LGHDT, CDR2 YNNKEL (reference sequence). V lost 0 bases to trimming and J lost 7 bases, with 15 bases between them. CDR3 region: CASSQEGTGGAGYTF. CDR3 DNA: TGTGCCAGCAGCCAAGAGGGGACGGGGGGTGCTGGCTACACCTTC.

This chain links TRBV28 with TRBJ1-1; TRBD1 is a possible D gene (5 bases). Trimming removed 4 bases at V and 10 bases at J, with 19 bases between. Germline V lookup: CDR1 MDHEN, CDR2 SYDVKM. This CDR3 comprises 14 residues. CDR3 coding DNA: TGTGCCAGCAGTTCCGCGGAAGGGCGAAGGGGAGCTTTCTTT. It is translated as CASSSAEGRRGAFF.